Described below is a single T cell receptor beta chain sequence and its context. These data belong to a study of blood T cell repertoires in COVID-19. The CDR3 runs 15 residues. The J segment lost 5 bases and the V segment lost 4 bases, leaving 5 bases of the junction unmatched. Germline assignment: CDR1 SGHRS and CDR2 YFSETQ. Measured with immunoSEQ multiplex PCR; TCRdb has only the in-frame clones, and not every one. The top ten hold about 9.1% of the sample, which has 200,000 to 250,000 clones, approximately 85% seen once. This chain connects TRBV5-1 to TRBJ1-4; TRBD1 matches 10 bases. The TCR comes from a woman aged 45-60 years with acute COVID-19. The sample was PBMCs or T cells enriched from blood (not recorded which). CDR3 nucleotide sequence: TGCGCCAGCAGCCCGGTGACAGGGGGCAATGAAAAACTGTTTTTT. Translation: CASSPVTGGNEKLFF. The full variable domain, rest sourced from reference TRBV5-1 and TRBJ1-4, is KAGVTQTPRYLIKTRGQQVTLSCSPISGHRSVSWYQQTPGQGLQFLFEYFSETQRNKGNFPGRFSGRQFSNSRSEMNVSTLELGDSALYLCASSPVTGGNEKLFFGSGTQLSVL.